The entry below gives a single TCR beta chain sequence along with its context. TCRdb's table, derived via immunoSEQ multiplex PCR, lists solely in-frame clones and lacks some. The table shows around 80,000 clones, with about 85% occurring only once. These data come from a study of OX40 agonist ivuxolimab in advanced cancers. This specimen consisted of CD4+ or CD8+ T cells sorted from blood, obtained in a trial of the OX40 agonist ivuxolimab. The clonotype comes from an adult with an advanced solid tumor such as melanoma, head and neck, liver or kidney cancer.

CDR3 DNA sequence: TGTGCCAGCATTGGGACAGGGGGTCCCTACGAGCAGTACTTC. Encoded protein: CASIGTGGPYEQYF. The gene calls are TRBV6-1 and TRBJ2-7, with TRBD1 matching over 11 bases. The CDR3 is made up of 14 amino acids. J gave up 2 bases and V 7 bases, and 4 bases lay outside the gene matches. Germline values: CDR1 MNHNS, CDR2 SASEGT.